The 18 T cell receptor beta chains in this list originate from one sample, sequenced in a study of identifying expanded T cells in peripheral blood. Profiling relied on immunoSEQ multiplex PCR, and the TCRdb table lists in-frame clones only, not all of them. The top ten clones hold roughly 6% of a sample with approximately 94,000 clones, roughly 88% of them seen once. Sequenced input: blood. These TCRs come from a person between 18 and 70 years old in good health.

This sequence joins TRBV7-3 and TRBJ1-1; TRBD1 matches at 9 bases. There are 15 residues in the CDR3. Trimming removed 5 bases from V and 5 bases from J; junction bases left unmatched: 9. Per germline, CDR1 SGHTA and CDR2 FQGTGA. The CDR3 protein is CASSATTDRGTEAFF. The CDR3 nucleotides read TGTGCCAGCAGCGCAACGACCGACAGGGGGACTGAAGCTTTCTTT.

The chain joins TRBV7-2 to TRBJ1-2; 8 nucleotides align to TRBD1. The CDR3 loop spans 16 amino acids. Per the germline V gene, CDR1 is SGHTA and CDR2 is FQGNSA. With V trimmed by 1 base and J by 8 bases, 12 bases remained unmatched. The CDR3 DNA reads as TGTGCCAGCAGCTTAGGGGTGGACAGGGAGGCCCGAGGCTACACCTTC. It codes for CASSLGVDREARGYTF. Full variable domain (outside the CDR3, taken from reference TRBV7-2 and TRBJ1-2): GAGVSQSPSNKVTEKGKDVELRCDPISGHTALYWYRQSLGQGLEFLIYFQGNSAPDKSGLPSDRFSAERTGGSVSTLTIQRTQQEDSAVYLCASSLGVDREARGYTFGSGTRLTVV.

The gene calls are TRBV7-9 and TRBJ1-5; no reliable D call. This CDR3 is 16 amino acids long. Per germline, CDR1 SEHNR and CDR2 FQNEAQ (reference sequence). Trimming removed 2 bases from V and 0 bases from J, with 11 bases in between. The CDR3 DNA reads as TGTGCCAGCAGCTTATCCGCCGGGGATAGCAATCAGCCCCAGCATTTT. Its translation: CASSLSAGDSNQPQHF.

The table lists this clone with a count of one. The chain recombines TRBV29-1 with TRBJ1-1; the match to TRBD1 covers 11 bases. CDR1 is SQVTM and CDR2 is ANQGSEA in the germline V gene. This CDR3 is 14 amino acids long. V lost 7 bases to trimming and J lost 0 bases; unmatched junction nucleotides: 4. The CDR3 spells CSGGTGGMNTEAFF. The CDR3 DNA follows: TGCAGCGGGGGGACAGGGGGTATGAACACTGAAGCTTTCTTT.

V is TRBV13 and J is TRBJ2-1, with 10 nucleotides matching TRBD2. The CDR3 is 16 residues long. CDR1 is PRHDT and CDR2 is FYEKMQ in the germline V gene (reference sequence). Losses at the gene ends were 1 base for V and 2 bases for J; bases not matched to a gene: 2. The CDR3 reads CASSLASGRAYNEQFF. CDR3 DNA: TGTGCCAGCAGCTTAGCTAGCGGGAGAGCCTACAATGAGCAGTTCTTC.

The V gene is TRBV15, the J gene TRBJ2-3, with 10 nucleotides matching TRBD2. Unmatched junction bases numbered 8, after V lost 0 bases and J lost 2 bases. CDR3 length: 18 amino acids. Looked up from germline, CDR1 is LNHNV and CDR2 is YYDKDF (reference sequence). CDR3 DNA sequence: TGTGCCACCAGCAGAGATGGGGTTAGCGGGGGGACCACAGATACGCAGTATTTT. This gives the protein CATSRDGVSGGTTDTQYF.

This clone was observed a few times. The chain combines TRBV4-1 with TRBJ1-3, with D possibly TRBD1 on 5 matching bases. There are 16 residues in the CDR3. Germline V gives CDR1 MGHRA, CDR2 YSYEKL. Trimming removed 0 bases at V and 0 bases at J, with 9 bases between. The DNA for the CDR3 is TGCGCCAGCAGCCAAGATGATGGGACCTCTGGAAACACCATATATTTT. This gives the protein CASSQDDGTSGNTIYF.

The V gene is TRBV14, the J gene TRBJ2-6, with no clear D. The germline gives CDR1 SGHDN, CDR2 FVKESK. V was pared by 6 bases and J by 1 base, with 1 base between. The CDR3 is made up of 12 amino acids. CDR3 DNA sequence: TGTGCCAGCAGTTCTGGGGCCAACGTCCTGACTTTC. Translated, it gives CASSSGANVLTF.

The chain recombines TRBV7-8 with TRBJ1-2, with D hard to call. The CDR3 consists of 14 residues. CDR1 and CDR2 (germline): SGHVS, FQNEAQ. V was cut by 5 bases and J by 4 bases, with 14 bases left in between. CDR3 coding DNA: TGTGCCAGCAGCCCTGAGGGCGTCATCTATGGCTACACCTTC. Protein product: CASSPEGVIYGYTF.

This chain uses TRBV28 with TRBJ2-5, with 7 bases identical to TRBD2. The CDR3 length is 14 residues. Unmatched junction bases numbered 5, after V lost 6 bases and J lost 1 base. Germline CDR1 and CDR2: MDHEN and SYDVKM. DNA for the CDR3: TGTGCCAGCAGACCTACGGGGGGCCAAGAGACCCAGTACTTC. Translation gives CASRPTGGQETQYF.

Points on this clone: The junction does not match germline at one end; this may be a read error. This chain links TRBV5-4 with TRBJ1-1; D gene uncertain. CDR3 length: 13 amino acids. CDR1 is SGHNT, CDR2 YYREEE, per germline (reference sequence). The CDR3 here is CVSSLELGTEAFF. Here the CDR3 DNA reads TGTGTCAGCAGCTTGGAACTCGGTACGGAAGCTTTCTTT.

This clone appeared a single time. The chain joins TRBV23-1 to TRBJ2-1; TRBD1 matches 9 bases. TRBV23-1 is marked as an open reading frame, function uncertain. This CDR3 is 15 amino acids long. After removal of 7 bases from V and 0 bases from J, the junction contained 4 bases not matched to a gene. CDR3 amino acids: CASTRGQGSYNEQFF. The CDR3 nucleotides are TGCGCCAGCACCAGGGGACAGGGCTCCTACAATGAGCAGTTCTTC.

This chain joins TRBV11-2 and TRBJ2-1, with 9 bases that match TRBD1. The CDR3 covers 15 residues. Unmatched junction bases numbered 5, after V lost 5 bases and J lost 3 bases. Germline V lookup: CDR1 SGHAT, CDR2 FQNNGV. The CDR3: CASSKGQGGYNEQFF. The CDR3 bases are TGTGCCAGCAGCAAGGGACAGGGAGGCTACAATGAGCAGTTCTTC.

The CDR3 protein is CASSHASADYGYTF. The DNA of the CDR3 is TGTGCCAGCAGCCATGCCTCCGCAGACTATGGCTACACCTTC. The V gene is TRBV4-2, the J gene TRBJ1-2; D is undetermined. Germline V gene sequence: CDR1 LGHNA, CDR2 YNFKEQ. The ends were cut back, 3 bases at V and 3 bases at J, with 11 bases in the middle. CDR3 length equals 14 residues.

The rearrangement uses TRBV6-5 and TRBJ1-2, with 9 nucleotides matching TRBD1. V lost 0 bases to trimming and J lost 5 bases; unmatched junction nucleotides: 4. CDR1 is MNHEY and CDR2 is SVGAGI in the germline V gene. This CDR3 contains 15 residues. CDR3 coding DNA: TGTGCCAGCAGTTACTCGAGTGGGACAGGGTATGGCTACACCTTC. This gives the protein CASSYSSGTGYGYTF.

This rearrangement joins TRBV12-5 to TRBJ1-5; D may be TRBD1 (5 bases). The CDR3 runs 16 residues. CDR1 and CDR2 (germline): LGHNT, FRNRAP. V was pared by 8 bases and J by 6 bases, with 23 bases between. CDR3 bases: TGTGCTAGTAATACGGGCGGTCAGGGTAGAGGTCAGCCCCAGCATTTT. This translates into CASNTGGQGRGQPQHF.

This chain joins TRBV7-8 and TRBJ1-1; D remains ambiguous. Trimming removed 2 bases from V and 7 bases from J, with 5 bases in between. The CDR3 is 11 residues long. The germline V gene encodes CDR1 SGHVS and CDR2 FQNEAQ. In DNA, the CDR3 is TGTGCCAGCAGCTTATTGGTTGAAGCTTTCTTT. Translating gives CASSLLVEAFF.

DNA for the CDR3: TGTGCCTGGAGTGTAGCCTGGGGGGTTGATGGCTACACCTTC. Translated: CAWSVAWGVDGYTF. The chain couples TRBV30 to TRBJ1-2, with D possibly matching TRBD1 (5 bases). V was shortened by 0 bases and J by 6 bases, with 14 bases between the two germline ends. The CDR3 runs 14 residues. Germline V gives CDR1 GTSNPN, CDR2 SVGIG (reference sequence). Filled out from reference TRBV30 and TRBJ1-2, the complete variable domain reads SQTIHQWPATLVQPVGSPLSLECTVEGTSNPNLYWYRQAAGRGLQLLFYSVGIGQISSEVPQNLSASRPQDRQFILSSKKLLLSDSGFYLCAWSVAWGVDGYTFGSGTRLTVV.